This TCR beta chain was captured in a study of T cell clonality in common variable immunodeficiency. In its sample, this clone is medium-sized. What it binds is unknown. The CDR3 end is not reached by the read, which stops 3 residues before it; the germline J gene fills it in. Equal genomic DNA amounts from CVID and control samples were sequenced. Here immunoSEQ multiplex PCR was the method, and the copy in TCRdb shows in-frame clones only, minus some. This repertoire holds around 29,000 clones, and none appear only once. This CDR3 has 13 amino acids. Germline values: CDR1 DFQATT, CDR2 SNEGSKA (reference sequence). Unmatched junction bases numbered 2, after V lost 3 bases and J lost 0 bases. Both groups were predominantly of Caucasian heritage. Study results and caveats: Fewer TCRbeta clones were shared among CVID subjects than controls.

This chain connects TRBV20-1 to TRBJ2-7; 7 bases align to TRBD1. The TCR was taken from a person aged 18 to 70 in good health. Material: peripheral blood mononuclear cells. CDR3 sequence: CSASDRASYEQYF. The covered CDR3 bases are TGCAGTGCTAGCGACAGGGCCTCCTACGAG.